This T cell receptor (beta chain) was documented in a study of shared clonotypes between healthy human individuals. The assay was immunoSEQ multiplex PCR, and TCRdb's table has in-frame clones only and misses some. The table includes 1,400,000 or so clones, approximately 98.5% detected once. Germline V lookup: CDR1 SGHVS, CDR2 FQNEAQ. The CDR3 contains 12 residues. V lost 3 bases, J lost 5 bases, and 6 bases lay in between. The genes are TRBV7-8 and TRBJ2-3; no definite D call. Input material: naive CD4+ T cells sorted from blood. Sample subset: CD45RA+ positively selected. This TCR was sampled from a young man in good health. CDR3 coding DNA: TGTGCCAGCAGCTTCTTAGGAGATACGCAGTATTTT. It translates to CASSFLGDTQYF. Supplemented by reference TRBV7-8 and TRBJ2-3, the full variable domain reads GAGVSQSPRYKVAKRGQDVALRCDPISGHVSLFWYQQALGQGPEFLTYFQNEAQLDKSGLPSDRFFAERPEGSVSTLKIQRTQQEDSAVYLCASSFLGDTQYFGPGTRLTVL.